Sequencing of this T cell receptor (beta chain) was carried out in a study of cytomegalovirus exposure and HLA in healthy donors. Study-level information: A data release that came early held some 79 million unique TCRs from HLA-typed donors.

Of note for this clone: Its target is unknown.

60 Vbeta and 13 Jbeta primers were used in PCR. Here immunoSEQ multiplex PCR was the method, and the copy in TCRdb shows in-frame clones only, minus some. The table has 150,000 to 200,000 clones, around 75% seen once; the top ten hold less than 7%. Whole-study results and caveats: It has been reported that TCR beta sequences accurately predicted the HLA-A and HLA-B alleles of most subjects.

CDR3 length equals 16 residues. J lost 0 bases, V lost 5 bases, and 7 bases had no gene match. Germline CDR1 KGHSH, CDR2 LQKENI. Sequencing was carried out using PBMCs. The chain carries TRBV18 and TRBJ2-3, with 8 bases aligning to TRBD1. This TCR was sampled from a man aged 40-49 years in good health and CMV-seropositive. The CDR3 loop reads CASSRQGTFSTDTQYF. The CDR3 DNA sequence: TGTGCCAGCTCAAGACAGGGGACTTTTAGCACAGATACGCAGTATTTT.